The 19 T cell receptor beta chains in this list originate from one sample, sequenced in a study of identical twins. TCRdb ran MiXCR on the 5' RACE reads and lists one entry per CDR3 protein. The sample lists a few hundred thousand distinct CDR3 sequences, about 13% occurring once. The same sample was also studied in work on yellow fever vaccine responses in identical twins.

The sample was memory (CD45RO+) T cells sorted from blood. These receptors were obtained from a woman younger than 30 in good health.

CDR3 bases: TGTGCCAGCAGCCCCCTACTAGCGGGAGTCACAGATACGCAGTATTTT. Protein sequence: CASSPLLAGVTDTQYF. The V call is TRBV7-6, the J call TRBJ2-3; 11 bases are a match to TRBD2. Unmatched junction bases numbered 6, after V lost 5 bases and J lost 2 bases. The CDR3 loop spans 16 amino acids. From germline, CDR1 is SGHVS and CDR2 FNYEAQ.

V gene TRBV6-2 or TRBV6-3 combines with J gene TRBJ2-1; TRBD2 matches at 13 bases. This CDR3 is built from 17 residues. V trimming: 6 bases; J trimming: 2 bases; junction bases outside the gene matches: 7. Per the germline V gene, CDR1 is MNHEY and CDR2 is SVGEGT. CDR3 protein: CASRRTSGGLPYNEQFF. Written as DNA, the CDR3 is TGTGCCAGCAGACGGACTAGCGGGGGCCTTCCCTACAATGAGCAGTTCTTC.

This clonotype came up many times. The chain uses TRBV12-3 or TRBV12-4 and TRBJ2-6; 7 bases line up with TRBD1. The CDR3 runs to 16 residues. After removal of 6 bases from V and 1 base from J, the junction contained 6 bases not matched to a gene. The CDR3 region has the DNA TGTGCCAGCAGCGCGTACAGGGGTTCTGGGGCCAACGTCCTGACTTTC. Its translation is CASSAYRGSGANVLTF.

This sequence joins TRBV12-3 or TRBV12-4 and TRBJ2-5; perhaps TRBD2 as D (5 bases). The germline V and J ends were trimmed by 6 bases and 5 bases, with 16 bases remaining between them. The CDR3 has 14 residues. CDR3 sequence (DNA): TGTGCCAGCAGACCGACCGGGAAGGGTGAGACCCAGTACTTC. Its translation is CASRPTGKGETQYF.

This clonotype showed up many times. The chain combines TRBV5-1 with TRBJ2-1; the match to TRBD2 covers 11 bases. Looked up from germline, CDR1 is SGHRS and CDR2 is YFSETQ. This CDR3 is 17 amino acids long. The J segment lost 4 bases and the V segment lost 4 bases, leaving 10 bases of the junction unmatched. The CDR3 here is CASSPNSGTSGYNEQFF. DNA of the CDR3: TGCGCCAGCAGCCCGAACTCCGGGACTAGCGGATACAATGAGCAGTTCTTC.

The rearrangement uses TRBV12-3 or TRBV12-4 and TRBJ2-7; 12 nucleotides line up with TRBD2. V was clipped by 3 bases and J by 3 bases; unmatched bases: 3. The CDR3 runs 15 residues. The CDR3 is CASSFGGLAGYEQYF. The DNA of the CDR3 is TGTGCCAGCAGTTTTGGGGGACTAGCGGGCTACGAGCAGTACTTC.

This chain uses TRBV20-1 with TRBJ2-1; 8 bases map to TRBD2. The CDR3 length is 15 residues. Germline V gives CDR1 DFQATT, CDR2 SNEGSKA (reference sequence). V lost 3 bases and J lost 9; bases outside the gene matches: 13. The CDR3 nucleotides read TGCAGTGCTAGTCTTCGGGAGGGTGTAACGGGTGAGCAGTTCTTC. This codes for CSASLREGVTGEQFF.

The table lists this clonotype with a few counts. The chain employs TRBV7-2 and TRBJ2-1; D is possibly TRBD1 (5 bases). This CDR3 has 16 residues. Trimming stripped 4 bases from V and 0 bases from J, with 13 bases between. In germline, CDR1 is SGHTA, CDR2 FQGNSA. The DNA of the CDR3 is TGTGCCAGCAGCTCCACAGGCCAACCCTCCTACAATGAGCAGTTCTTC. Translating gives CASSSTGQPSYNEQFF.

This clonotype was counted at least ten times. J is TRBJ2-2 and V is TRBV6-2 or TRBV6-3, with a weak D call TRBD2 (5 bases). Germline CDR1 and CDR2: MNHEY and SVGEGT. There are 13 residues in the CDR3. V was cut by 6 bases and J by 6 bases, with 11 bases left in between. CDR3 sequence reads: CASSSGDSGELFF. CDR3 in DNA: TGTGCCAGCAGCTCCGGGGATTCCGGGGAGCTGTTTTTT.

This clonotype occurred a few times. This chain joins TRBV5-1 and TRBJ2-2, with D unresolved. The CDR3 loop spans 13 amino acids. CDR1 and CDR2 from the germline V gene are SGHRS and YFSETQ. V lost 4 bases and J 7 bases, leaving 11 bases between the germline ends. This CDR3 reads CASSPPVHGELFF. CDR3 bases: TGCGCCAGCAGCCCCCCGGTTCACGGGGAGCTGTTTTTT.

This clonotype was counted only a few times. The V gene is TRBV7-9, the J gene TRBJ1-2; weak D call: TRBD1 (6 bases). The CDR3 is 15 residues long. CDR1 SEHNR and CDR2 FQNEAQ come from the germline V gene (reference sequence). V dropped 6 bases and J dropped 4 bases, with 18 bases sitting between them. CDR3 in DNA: TGTGCCAGCAGTGCAGGGCCAGGGGCAGGCTATGGCTACACCTTC. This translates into CASSAGPGAGYGYTF.

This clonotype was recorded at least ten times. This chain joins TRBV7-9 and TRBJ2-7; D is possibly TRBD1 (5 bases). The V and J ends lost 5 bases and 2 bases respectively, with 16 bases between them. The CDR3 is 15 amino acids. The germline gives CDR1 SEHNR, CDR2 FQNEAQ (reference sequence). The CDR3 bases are TGTGCCAGCAGCACTACAGACAGTACACCCTACGAGCAGTACTTC. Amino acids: CASSTTDSTPYEQYF. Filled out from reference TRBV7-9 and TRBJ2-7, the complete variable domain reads DTGVSQNPRHKITKRGQNVTFRCDPISEHNRLYWYRQTLGQGPEFLTYFQNEAQLEKSRLLSDRFSAERPKGSFSTLEIQRTEQGDSAMYLCASSTTDSTPYEQYFGPGTRLTVT.

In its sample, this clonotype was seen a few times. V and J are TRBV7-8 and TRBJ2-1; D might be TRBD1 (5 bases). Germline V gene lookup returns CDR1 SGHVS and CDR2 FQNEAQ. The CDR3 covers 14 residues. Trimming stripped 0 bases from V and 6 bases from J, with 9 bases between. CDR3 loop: CASSLARRANEQFF. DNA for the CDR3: TGTGCCAGCAGCTTAGCTCGCAGGGCCAATGAGCAGTTCTTC.

The CDR3 reads CASSEGLGQFF. The CDR3 DNA is TGTGCCAGCAGTGAAGGTTTAGGGCAGTTCTTC. The chain links TRBV25-1 to TRBJ2-1, with no clear D. The CDR3 loop spans 11 amino acids. In germline, CDR1 is MGHDK, CDR2 SYGVNS. Trimming shortened V by 2 bases and J by 12 bases, and 8 bases separated the two germline ends.

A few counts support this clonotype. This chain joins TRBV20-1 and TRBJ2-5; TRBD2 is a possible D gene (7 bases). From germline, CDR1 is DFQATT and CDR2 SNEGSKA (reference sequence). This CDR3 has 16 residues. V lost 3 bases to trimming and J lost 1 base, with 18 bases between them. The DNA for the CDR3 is TGCAGTGCTAGCCGTAGTGCGGGGGCTGCCCAAGAGACCCAGTACTTC. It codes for CSASRSAGAAQETQYF.

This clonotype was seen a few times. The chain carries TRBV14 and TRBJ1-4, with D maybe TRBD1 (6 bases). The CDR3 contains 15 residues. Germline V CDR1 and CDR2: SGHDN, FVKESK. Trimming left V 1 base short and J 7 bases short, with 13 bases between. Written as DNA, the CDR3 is TGTGCCAGCAGCCAAGTTGGGGGCGCCGGTGAAAAACTGTTTTTT. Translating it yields CASSQVGGAGEKLFF.

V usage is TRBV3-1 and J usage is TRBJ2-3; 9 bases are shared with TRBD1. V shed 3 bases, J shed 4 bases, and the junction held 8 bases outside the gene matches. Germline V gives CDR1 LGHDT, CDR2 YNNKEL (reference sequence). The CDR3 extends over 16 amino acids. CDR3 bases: TGTGCCAGCAGCCAGATGGACAGGGGTTGGTCAGATACGCAGTATTTT. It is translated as CASSQMDRGWSDTQYF.

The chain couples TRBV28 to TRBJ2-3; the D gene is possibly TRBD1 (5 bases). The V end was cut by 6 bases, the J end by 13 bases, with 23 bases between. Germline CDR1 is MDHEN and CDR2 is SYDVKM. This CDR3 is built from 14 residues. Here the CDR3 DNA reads TGTGCCAGCAGCTCTCAGGGCGGAAACAATCGGGAGTATTTT. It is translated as CASSSQGGNNREYF.

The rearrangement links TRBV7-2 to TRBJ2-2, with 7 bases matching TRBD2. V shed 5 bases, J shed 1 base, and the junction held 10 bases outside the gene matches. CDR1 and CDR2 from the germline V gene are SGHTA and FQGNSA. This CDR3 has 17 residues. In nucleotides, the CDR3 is TGTGCCAGCAGCCCAAAAGTAGGGACTAAGAACACCGGGGAGCTGTTTTTT. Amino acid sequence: CASSPKVGTKNTGELFF.